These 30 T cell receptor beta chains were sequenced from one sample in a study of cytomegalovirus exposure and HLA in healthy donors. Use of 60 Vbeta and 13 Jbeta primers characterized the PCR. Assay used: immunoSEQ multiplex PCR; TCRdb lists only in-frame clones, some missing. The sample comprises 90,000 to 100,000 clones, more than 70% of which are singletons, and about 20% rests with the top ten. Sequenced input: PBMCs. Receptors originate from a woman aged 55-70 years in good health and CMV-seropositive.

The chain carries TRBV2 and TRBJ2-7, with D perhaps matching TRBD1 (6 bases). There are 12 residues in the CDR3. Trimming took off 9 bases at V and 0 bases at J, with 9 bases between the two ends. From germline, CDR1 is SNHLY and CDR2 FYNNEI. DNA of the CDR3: TGTGCCAGTCGGGACATCTCCTACGAGCAGTACTTC. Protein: CASRDISYEQYF.

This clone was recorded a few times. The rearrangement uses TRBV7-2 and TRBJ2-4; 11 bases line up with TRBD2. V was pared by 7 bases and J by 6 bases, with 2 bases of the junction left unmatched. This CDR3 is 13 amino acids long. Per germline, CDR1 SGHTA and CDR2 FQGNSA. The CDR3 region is CASTTSGRNIQYF. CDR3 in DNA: TGTGCCAGCACAACTAGCGGGAGAAACATTCAGTACTTC.

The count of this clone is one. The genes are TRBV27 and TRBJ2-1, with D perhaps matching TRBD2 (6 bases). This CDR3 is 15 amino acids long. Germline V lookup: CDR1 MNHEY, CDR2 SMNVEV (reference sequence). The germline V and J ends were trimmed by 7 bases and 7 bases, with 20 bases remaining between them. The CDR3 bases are TGTGCCAGCACTACAATCGGGTCCCGGGGGAATGAGCAGTTCTTC. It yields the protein CASTTIGSRGNEQFF.

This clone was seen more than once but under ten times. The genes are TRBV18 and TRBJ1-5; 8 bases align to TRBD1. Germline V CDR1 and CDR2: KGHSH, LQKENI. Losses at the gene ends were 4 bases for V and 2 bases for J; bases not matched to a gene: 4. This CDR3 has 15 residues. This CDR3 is CASSLVTGGNQPQHF. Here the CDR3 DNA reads TGTGCCAGCTCACTTGTGACAGGGGGCAATCAGCCCCAGCATTTT. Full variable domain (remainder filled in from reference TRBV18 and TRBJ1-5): NAGVMQNPRHLVRRRGQEARLRCSPMKGHSHVYWYRQLPEEGLKFMVYLQKENIIDESGMPKERFSAEFPKEGPSILRIQQVVRGDSAAYFCASSLVTGGNQPQHFGDGTRLSIL.

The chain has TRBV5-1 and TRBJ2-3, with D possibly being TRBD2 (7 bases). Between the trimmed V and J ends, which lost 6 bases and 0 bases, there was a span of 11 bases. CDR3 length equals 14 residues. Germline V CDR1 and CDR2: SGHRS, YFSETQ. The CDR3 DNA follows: TGCGCCAGCATACAGGGAGGGAGCACAGATACGCAGTATTTT. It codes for CASIQGGSTDTQYF.

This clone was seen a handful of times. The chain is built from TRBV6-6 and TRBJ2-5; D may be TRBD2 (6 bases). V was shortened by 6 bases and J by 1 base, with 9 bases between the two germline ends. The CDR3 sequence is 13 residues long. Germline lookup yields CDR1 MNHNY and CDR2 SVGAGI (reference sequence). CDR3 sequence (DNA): TGTGCCAGCAGCCGGGACTTCCAAGAGACCCAGTACTTC. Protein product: CASSRDFQETQYF.

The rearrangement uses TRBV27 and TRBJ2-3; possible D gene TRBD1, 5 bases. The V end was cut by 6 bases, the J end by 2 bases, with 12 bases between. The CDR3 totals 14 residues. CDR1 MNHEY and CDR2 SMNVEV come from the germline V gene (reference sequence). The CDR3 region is CASRHRPSTDTQYF. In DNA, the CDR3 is TGTGCCAGCAGACACAGGCCCTCCACAGATACGCAGTATTTT.

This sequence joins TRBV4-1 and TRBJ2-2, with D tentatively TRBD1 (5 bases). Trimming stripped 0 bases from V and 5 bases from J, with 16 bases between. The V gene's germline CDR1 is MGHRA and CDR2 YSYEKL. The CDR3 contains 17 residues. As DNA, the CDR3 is TGCGCCAGCAGCCAAGATCGGGCAGGGCCCTTAACCGGGGAGCTGTTTTTT. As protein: CASSQDRAGPLTGELFF.

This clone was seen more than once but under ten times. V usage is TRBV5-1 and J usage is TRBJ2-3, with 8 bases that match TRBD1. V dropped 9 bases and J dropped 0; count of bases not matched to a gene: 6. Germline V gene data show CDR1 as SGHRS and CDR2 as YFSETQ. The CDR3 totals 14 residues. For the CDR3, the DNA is TGCGCCACCAGGGGGCCAAGCAGCACAGATACGCAGTATTTT. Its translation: CATRGPSSTDTQYF.

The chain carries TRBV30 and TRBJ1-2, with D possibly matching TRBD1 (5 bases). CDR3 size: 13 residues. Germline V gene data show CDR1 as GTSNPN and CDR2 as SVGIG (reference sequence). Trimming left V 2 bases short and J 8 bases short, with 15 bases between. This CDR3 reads CAWSPQGVGGYTF. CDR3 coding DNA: TGTGCCTGGAGTCCCCAGGGTGTTGGGGGCTACACCTTC.

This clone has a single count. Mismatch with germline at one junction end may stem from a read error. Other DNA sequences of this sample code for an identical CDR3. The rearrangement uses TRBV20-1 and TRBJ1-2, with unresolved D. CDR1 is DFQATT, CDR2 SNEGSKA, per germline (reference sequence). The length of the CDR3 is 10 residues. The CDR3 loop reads CSARDNGYTF. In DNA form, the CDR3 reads TGCAGTGCTCGAGACAATGGCTACACCTTC.

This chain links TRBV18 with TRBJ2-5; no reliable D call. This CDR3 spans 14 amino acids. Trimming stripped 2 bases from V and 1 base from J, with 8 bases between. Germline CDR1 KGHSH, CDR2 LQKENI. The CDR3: CASSPLQIQETQYF. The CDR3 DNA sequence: TGTGCCAGCTCACCATTGCAGATCCAAGAGACCCAGTACTTC. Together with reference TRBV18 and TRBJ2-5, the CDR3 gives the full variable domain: NAGVMQNPRHLVRRRGQEARLRCSPMKGHSHVYWYRQLPEEGLKFMVYLQKENIIDESGMPKERFSAEFPKEGPSILRIQQVVRGDSAAYFCASSPLQIQETQYFGPGTRLLVL.

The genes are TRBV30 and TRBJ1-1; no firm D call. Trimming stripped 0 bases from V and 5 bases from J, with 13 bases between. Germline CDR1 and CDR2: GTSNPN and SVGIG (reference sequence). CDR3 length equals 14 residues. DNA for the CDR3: TGTGCCTGGAGTGTACTTCTATTGACTACTGAAGCTTTCTTT. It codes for CAWSVLLLTTEAFF.

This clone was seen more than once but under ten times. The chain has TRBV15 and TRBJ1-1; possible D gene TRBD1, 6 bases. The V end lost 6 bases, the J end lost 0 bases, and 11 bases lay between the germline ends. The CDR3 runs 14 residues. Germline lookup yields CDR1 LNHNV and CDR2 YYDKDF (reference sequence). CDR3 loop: CATRGDRMNTEAFF. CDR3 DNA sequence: TGTGCCACCAGGGGCGACAGGATGAACACTGAAGCTTTCTTT.

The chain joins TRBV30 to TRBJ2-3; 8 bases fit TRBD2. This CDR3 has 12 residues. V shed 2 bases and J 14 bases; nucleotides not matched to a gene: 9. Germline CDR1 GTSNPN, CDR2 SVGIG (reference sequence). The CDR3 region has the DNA TGTGCCTGGAGTCCCGGGGGGGTCGTTCCGTATTTT. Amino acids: CAWSPGGVVPYF.

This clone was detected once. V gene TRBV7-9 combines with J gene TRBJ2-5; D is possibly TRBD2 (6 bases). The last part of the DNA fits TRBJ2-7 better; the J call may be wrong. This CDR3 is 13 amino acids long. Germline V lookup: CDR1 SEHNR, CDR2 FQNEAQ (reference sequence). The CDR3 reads CASSSTSLGEQYF. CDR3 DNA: TGTGCCAGCAGCTCGACTAGTCTCGGCGAGCAGTACTTC.

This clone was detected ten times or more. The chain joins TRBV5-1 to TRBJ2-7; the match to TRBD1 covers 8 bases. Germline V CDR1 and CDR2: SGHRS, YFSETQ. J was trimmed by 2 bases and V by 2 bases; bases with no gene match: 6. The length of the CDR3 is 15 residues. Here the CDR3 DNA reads TGCGCCAGCAGCTTAAGCCAGGGGGCGACCTACGAGCAGTACTTC. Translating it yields CASSLSQGATYEQYF.

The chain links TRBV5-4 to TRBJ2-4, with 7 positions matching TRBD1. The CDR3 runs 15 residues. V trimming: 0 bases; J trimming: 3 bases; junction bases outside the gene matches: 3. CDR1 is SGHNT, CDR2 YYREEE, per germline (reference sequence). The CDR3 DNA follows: TGTGCCAGCAGCTTGGCCACAGGGGTCAAAAACATTCAGTACTTC. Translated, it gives CASSLATGVKNIQYF. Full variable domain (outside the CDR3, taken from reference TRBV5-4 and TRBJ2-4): ETGVTQSPTHLIKTRGQQVTLRCSSQSGHNTVSWYQQALGQGPQFIFQYYREEENGRGNFPPRFSGLQFPNYSSELNVNALELDDSALYLCASSLATGVKNIQYFGAGTRLSVL.

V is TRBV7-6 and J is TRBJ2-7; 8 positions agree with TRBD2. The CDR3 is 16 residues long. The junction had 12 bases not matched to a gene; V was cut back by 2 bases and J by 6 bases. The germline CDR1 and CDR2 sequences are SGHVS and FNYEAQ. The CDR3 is CASSLRGGDLRSEQYF. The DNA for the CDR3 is TGTGCCAGCAGCTTACGGGGGGGGGACCTACGAAGCGAGCAGTACTTC.

CDR3 DNA sequence: TGTGCCAGCTCACCCGTACAGTTATTTGGAAACACCATATATTTT. Translating gives CASSPVQLFGNTIYF. The chain has TRBV18 and TRBJ1-3; no reliable D call. Germline-derived CDR1 and CDR2 are KGHSH and LQKENI. The CDR3 totals 15 residues. Trimming took 3 bases from V and 3 from J, leaving 12 bases between them.

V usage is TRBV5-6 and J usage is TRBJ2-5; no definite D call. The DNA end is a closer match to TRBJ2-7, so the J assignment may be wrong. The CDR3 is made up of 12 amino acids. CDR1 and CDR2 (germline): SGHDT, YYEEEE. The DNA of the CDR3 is TGTGCCAGCAGCTTGAGGAATAGCGAGCAGTACTTC. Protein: CASSLRNSEQYF.

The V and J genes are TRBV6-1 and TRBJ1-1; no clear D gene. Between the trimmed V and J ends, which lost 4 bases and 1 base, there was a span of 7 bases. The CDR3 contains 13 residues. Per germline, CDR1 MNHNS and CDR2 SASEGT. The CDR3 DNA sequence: TGTGCCAGCAGTGCCCCGGGGAACACTGAAGCTTTCTTT. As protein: CASSAPGNTEAFF.

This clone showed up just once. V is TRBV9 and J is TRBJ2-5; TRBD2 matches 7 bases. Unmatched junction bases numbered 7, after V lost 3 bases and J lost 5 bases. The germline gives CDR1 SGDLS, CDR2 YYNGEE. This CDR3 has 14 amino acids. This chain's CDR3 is CASSAEAGRETQYF. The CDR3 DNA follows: TGTGCCAGCAGCGCAGAAGCGGGACGCGAGACCCAGTACTTC.

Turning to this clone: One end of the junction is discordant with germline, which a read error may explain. CDR3 DNA sequence: TGTGCTAGCAGCTCGACGGACAGGGGAGCCAACGAGCAGTACTTC. Translated: CASSSTDRGANEQYF. The chain couples TRBV7-7 to TRBJ2-7; 9 bases align to TRBD1. This CDR3 is 15 amino acids long. In germline, CDR1 is SSHAT, CDR2 FNYEAQ (reference sequence). The entire variable domain, with the rest obtained from reference TRBV7-7 and TRBJ2-7, is as follows: GAGVSQSPRYKVTKRGQDVTLRCDPISSHATLYWYQQALGQGPEFLTYFNYEAQPDKSGLPSDRFSAERPEGSISTLTIQRTEQRDSAMYRCASSSTDRGANEQYFGPGTRLTVT.

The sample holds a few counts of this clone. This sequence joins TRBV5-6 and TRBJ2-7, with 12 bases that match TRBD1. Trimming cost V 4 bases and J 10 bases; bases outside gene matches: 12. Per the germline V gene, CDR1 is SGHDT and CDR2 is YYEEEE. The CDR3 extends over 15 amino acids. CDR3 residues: CASSQLWDRGPAQYF. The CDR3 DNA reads TGTGCCAGCAGCCAACTTTGGGACAGGGGGCCCGCCCAGTACTTC.

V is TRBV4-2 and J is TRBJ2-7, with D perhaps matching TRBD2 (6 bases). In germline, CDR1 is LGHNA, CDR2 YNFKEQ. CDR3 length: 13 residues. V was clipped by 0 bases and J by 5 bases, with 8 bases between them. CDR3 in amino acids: CASSQDLAHEQYF. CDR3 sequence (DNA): TGTGCCAGCAGCCAAGATCTAGCGCACGAGCAGTACTTC.

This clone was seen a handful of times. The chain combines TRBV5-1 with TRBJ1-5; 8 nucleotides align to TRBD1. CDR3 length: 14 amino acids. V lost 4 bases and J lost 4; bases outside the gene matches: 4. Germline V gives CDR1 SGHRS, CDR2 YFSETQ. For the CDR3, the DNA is TGCGCCAGCAGCCGAACAGGGGGGAATCAGCCCCAGCATTTT. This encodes CASSRTGGNQPQHF.

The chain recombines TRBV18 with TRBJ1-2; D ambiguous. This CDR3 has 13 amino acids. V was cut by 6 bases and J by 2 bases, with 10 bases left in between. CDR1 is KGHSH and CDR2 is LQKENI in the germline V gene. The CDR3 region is CASSPDINYGYTF. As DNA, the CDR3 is TGTGCCAGCTCCCCAGACATCAACTATGGCTACACCTTC.

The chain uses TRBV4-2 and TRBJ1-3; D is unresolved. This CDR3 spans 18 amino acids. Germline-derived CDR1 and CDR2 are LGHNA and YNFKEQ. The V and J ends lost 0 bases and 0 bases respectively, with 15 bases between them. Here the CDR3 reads CASSQEARLTLSGNTIYF. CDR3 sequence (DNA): TGTGCCAGCAGCCAAGAAGCCCGACTGACCCTCTCTGGAAACACCATATATTTT.

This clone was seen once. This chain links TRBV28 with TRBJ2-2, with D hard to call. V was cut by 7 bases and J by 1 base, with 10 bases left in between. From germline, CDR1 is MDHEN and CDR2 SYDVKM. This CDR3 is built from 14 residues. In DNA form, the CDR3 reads TGTGCCAGCACCGGAGCCCAGAACACCGGGGAGCTGTTTTTT. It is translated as CASTGAQNTGELFF.